This T cell receptor beta chain was captured in a study of identical twins. Trimming stripped 0 bases from V and 8 bases from J, with 15 bases between. The CDR3 loop spans 15 amino acids. The germline V gene encodes CDR1 SGDLS and CDR2 YYNGEE. Each CDR3 protein gets one entry after TCRdb re-called the 5' RACE reads with MiXCR. The sample has 700,000 or so distinct CDR3 sequences; 8.6% are singletons. These same records also appear under a second study, on yellow fever vaccine responses in identical twins.

V usage is TRBV9 and J usage is TRBJ2-1, with D perhaps matching TRBD1 (5 bases). This clonotype originated in a woman between 18 and 29 years old in good health. Input material: PBMCs. Written as DNA, the CDR3 is TGTGCCAGCAGCGTAGATGTGGGGCGTGTATATGAGCAGTTCTTC. It specifies CASSVDVGRVYEQFF.